Following are 18 T cell receptor beta chains from one sample sequenced in a study of blood T cell repertoires in COVID-19. Profiling relied on immunoSEQ multiplex PCR, and the TCRdb table lists in-frame clones only, not all of them. The sample records under 350,000 clones, 89% being singletons. Material for sequencing was PBMCs or T cells enriched from blood (not recorded which). All receptors come from a woman aged 55-75 years who had recovered from COVID-19.

The chain is built from TRBV19 and TRBJ1-1, with TRBD1 as a possible D gene (6 bases). There are 13 residues in the CDR3. The germline V gene has CDR1 LNHDA and CDR2 SQIVND (reference sequence). Trimming took off 6 bases at V and 4 bases at J, with 12 bases between the two ends. CDR3 region: CASRKAGATEAFF. The CDR3 bases are TGTGCCAGTAGAAAAGCGGGGGCCACTGAAGCTTTCTTT. Based on the CDR3 plus reference TRBV19 and TRBJ1-1, the full variable domain is DGGITQSPKYLFRKEGQNVTLSCEQNLNHDAMYWYRQDPGQGLRLIYYSQIVNDFQKGDIAEGYSVSREKKESFPLTVTSAQKNPTAFYLCASRKAGATEAFFGQGTRLTVV.

The genes are TRBV9 and TRBJ2-4; D is perhaps TRBD2 (5 bases). The CDR3 is made up of 15 amino acids. Per the germline V gene, CDR1 is SGDLS and CDR2 is YYNGEE. V lost 3 bases and J 0 bases, leaving 10 bases between the germline ends. CDR3 nucleotides: TGTGCCAGCAGCGCCCGTGAGGGAGCCAAAAACATTCAGTACTTC. This codes for CASSAREGAKNIQYF.

The chain's CDR3 is CASRAGPGEKLFF. CDR3 bases: TGTGCCTCCCGGGCGGGGCCCGGTGAAAAACTGTTTTTT. This chain connects TRBV24-1 to TRBJ1-4, with D perhaps TRBD1 (5 bases). The CDR3 is made up of 13 amino acids. V lost 12 bases, J lost 7 bases, and 17 bases lay in between. In germline, CDR1 is KGHDR, CDR2 SFDVKD.

The V call is TRBV19, the J call TRBJ2-2; D might be TRBD1 (6 bases). V lost 6 bases, J lost 6 bases, and 8 bases lay in between. The CDR3 loop spans 12 amino acids. Germline CDR1 reads LNHDA; CDR2 reads SQIVND (reference sequence). The CDR3 loop reads CASRNRAGELFF. The CDR3 coding sequence is TGTGCCAGTAGAAACAGGGCCGGGGAGCTGTTTTTT.

The rearrangement uses TRBV3-1 (or the pseudogene TRBV3-2) and TRBJ2-7, with 7 bases fitting TRBD1. Germline V gene lookup returns CDR1 LGHDT and CDR2 YNNKEL (reference sequence). Trimming took 6 bases from V and 1 from J; bases not matched to a gene: 6. The CDR3 runs 14 residues. CDR3 DNA: TGTGCCAGCAGGAAAGGGGGCCCTTCCTACGAGCAGTACTTC. Translating gives CASRKGGPSYEQYF.

The rearrangement joins TRBV7-9 to TRBJ2-2; weak D call: TRBD2 (6 bases). CDR3 size: 16 residues. Germline CDR1 is SEHNR and CDR2 is FQNEAQ (reference sequence). V was cut by 3 bases and J by 0 bases, with 11 bases left in between. CDR3 sequence reads: CASSFGGISNTGELFF. CDR3 nucleotide sequence: TGTGCCAGCAGCTTCGGCGGGATCTCGAACACCGGGGAGCTGTTTTTT.

The chain is built from TRBV19 and TRBJ1-3; 7 nucleotides match TRBD1. The J segment lost 3 bases and the V segment lost 5 bases, leaving 4 bases of the junction unmatched. CDR1 is LNHDA and CDR2 is SQIVND in the germline V gene (reference sequence). The CDR3 sequence is 14 residues long. CDR3 in DNA: TGTGCCAGTAGTTTCACAGGGGATGGAAACACCATATATTTT. Translated: CASSFTGDGNTIYF.

The CDR3 is CASSTGEQPQHF. CDR3 bases: TGTGCCAGCAGCACGGGGGAACAGCCCCAGCATTTT. This chain uses TRBV11-2 with TRBJ1-5; the D gene is possibly TRBD1 (5 bases). The V end was cut by 5 bases, the J end by 7 bases, with 9 bases between. Germline assignment: CDR1 SGHAT and CDR2 FQNNGV. The CDR3 runs 12 residues. Together with reference TRBV11-2 and TRBJ1-5, the CDR3 gives the full variable domain: EAGVAQSPRYKIIEKRQSVAFWCNPISGHATLYWYQQILGQGPKLLIQFQNNGVVDDSQLPKDRFSAERLKGVDSTLKIQPAKLEDSAVYLCASSTGEQPQHFGDGTRLSIL.

V usage is TRBV30 and J usage is TRBJ1-5; 8 bases fit TRBD1. V lost 4 bases to trimming and J lost 2 bases; unmatched junction nucleotides: 4. The CDR3 sequence is 14 residues long. Germline-derived CDR1 and CDR2 are GTSNPN and SVGIG (reference sequence). In nucleotides, the CDR3 is TGTGCCTGGAATCTACAGGGGGGCAATCAGCCCCAGCATTTT. This encodes CAWNLQGGNQPQHF.

This chain uses TRBV2 with TRBJ2-3; D is uncertain. The CDR3 runs 13 residues. Per germline, CDR1 SNHLY and CDR2 FYNNEI. The V end lost 6 bases, the J end lost 2 bases, and 9 bases lay between the germline ends. The CDR3 nucleotides are TGTGCCAGCAGACTACCTACCACAGATACGCAGTATTTT. Amino acid sequence: CASRLPTTDTQYF.

The chain combines TRBV30 with TRBJ1-3; D is ambiguous. CDR1 and CDR2 from the germline V gene are GTSNPN and SVGIG (reference sequence). The CDR3 consists of 21 residues. V was cut by 2 bases and J by 0 bases, with 29 bases left in between. The CDR3 DNA reads TGTGCCTGGAGTCTGATACCTAAAGTTCTATCGGCGGCCAACTCTGGAAACACCATATATTTT. This codes for CAWSLIPKVLSAANSGNTIYF.

The gene calls are TRBV3-1 (or the pseudogene TRBV3-2) and TRBJ2-7; no clear D gene. The length of the CDR3 is 17 residues. Looked up from germline, CDR1 is LGHDT and CDR2 is YNNKEL (reference sequence). Trimming removed 0 bases from V and 3 bases from J, with 18 bases in between. The CDR3 protein is CASSQDAAARRIYEQYF. The CDR3 DNA follows: TGTGCCAGCAGCCAAGATGCGGCCGCCCGAAGGATCTACGAGCAGTACTTC.

The chain has TRBV19 and TRBJ1-1; the D gene is possibly TRBD1 (5 bases). The CDR3 extends over 14 amino acids. The ends were cut back, 10 bases at V and 1 base at J, with 16 bases in the middle. Germline values: CDR1 LNHDA, CDR2 SQIVND (reference sequence). CDR3 sequence reads: CATKGVAGNTEAFF. The CDR3 coding sequence is TGTGCCACCAAAGGGGTGGCTGGGAACACTGAAGCTTTCTTT.

This sequence joins TRBV6-5 and TRBJ1-4; TRBD1 is a possible D gene (6 bases). The V gene's germline CDR1 is MNHEY and CDR2 SVGAGI. V gave up 4 bases and J gave up 14 bases, with 20 bases separating them. The CDR3 runs to 14 residues. The CDR3 coding sequence is TGTGCCAGCAGTTGGACAGCAGCCAAGACGGGGCTGTTTTTT. Its protein is CASSWTAAKTGLFF.

The rearrangement links TRBV5-1 to TRBJ1-4; possible D gene TRBD1, 5 bases. V shed 0 bases and J shed 4 bases, with 10 bases lying between them. The CDR3 runs 15 residues. Germline V gene lookup returns CDR1 SGHRS and CDR2 YFSETQ. This CDR3 reads CASSLGVGGNEKLFF. The CDR3 nucleotides are TGCGCCAGCAGCTTGGGGGTCGGGGGTAATGAAAAACTGTTTTTT.

CDR3 sequence: CAISEKGRGSYNSPLHF. The CDR3 DNA is TGTGCCATCAGTGAAAAGGGGCGGGGGTCCTATAATTCACCCCTCCACTTT. The chain combines TRBV10-3 with TRBJ1-6; tentative D call: TRBD1 (5 bases). This CDR3 contains 17 residues. V shed 3 bases and J shed 1 base, with 13 bases lying between them. CDR1 and CDR2 from the germline V gene are ENHRY and SYGVKD.

Of note for this clone: The junction shows a germline mismatch at one end, possibly a read error. The V and J genes are TRBV29-1 and TRBJ2-1; the match to TRBD1 covers 9 bases. This CDR3 region has 16 residues. CDR1 and CDR2 from the germline V gene are SQVTM and ANQGSEA. CDR3 sequence: CSAETPGTGTYNEQFF. The DNA of the CDR3 is TGCAGCGCTGAAACCCCCGGGACAGGGACCTACAATGAGCAGTTCTTC.

This clone was seen only once. The chain couples TRBV9 to TRBJ2-1; tentative D call: TRBD2 (6 bases). The CDR3 has 16 amino acids. Germline V gene lookup returns CDR1 SGDLS and CDR2 YYNGEE. Trimming cost V 4 bases and J 5 bases, with 19 bases left between them. Here the CDR3 DNA reads TGTGCCAGCAGCTCCCCGGCCGGGCGGGATAACAATGAGCAGTTCTTC. Residues: CASSSPAGRDNNEQFF.